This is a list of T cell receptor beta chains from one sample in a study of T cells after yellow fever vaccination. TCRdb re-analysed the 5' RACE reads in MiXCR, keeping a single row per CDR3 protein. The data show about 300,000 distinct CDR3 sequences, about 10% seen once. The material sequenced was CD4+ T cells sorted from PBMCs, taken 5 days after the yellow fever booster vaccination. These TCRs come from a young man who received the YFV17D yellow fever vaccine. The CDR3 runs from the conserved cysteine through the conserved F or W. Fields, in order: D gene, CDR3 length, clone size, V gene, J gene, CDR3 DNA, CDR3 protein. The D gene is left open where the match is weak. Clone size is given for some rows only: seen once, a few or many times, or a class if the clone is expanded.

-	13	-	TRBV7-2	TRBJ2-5	TGTGCCAGCAGCTTAGTCCAACAAGAGACCCAGTACTTC	CASSLVQQETQYF
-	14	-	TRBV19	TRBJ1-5	TGTGCCAGTAGTATATCGGGCGGAGGACAGCCCCAGCATTTT	CASSISGGGQPQHF
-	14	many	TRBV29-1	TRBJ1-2	TGCAGCGTCGAATGGACAAGAGCTATCTATGGCTACACCTTC	CSVEWTRAIYGYTF
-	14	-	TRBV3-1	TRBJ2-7	TGTGCCAGCAGCTTGGTCAGGAATTCCTACGAGCAGTACTTC	CASSLVRNSYEQYF
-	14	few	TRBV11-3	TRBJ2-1	TGTGCCAGCAGCTGGAATAGCGGCGACAATGAGCAGTTCTTC	CASSWNSGDNEQFF
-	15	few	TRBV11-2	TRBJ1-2	TGTGCCAGCAGCTTAGAGCCGACTACGGGCCATGGCTACACCTTC	CASSLEPTTGHGYTF
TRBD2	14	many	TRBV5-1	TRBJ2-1	TGCGCCAGCAGCTTGGACGGGGGGTTCAATGAGCAGTTCTTC	CASSLDGGFNEQFF
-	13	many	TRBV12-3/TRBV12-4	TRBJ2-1	TGTGCCAGCACTCCTACGAGTTACAATGAGCAGTTCTTC	CASTPTSYNEQFF
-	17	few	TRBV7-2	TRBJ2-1	TGTGCCAGCAGCTTAGGCCAGACGGCCAGCTCCTACAATGAGCAGTTCTTC	CASSLGQTASSYNEQFF
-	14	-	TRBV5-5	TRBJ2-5	TGTGCCAGCAGCTCGGTGACAGTAGGGGAGACCCAGTACTTC	CASSSVTVGETQYF
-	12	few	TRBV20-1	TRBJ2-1	TGCAGTGCTAATCCCCTCACGAGAGAGCAGTTCTTC	CSANPLTREQFF
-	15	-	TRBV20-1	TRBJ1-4	TGCAGTGCTAGCGAGACACTCGCAACTAATGAAAAACTGTTTTTT	CSASETLATNEKLFF
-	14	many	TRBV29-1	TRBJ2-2	TGCAGCGTTGATAAGGGGGTTAACACCGGGGAGCTGTTTTTT	CSVDKGVNTGELFF
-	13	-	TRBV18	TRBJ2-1	TGTGCCAGCTCACCAAGGCGGGGTGGGGAGCAGTTCTTC	CASSPRRGGEQFF
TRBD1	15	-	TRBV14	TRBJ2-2	TGTGCCAGCAGCCACCGGACAGGGACGTTCGGGGAGCTGTTTTTT	CASSHRTGTFGELFF
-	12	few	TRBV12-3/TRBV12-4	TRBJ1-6	TGTGCCAGCAGTCCCCCCTTTTCACCCCTCCACTTT	CASSPPFSPLHF
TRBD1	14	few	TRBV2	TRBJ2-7	TGTGCCAGCAGTTTAGGCCAGGGGGTCGACGAGCAGTACTTC	CASSLGQGVDEQYF
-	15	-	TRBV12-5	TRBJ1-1	TGTGCTAGTGCGGTCGTCGTGGGGGGGATACCTGAAGCTTTCTTT	CASAVVVGGIPEAFF
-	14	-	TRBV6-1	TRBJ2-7	TGTGCCAGCAGTGAGGGACCGGTCTCCTACGAGCAGTACTTC	CASSEGPVSYEQYF
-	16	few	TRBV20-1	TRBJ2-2	TGCAGTGCTAGAGATCCGAGGGAAGGACTTACCGGGGAGCTGTTTTTT	CSARDPREGLTGELFF
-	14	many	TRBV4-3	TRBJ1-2	TGCGCCAGCAGCCAAGAACAGTTGCTAAACGGCTACACCTTC	CASSQEQLLNGYTF
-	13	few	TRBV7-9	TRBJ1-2	TGTGCCAGCAGCCTGGACAGACCTTCCGGCTACACCTTC	CASSLDRPSGYTF
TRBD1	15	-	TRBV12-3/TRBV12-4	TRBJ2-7	TGTGCCAGCAGTTTACGACAGGGGACCTCCTACGAGCAGTACTTC	CASSLRQGTSYEQYF
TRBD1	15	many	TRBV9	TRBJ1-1	TGTGCCAGCAGCGCCTCAGACAGGGTTGAAGCTGAAGCTTTCTTT	CASSASDRVEAEAFF
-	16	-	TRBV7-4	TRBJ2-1	TGTGCCAGCAGCCCCCCCCCAAAAATGTGGGGCAATGAGCAGTTCTTC	CASSPPPKMWGNEQFF
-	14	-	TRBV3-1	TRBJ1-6	TGTGCCAGCAGCCCAAGCCTGGGGATGACACCCCTCCACTTT	CASSPSLGMTPLHF
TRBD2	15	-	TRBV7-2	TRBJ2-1	TGTGCCAGCAGCCCAGTAGGGACTAGGCAGGGTGAGCAGTTCTTC	CASSPVGTRQGEQFF
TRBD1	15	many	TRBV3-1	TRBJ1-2	TGTGCCAGCAGCCAAGGCGGAGCAGGGGGAGATGGCTACACCTTC	CASSQGGAGGDGYTF
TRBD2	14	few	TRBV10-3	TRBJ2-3	TGTGCCACCTCCCCCGGGACTACCACAGATACGCAGTATTTT	CATSPGTTTDTQYF
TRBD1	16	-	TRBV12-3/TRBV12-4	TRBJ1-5	TGTGCCAGCAGCTTCTCTACAGGGGGTGGGAATCAGCCCCAGCATTTT	CASSFSTGGGNQPQHF
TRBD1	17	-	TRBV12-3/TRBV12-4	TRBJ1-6	TGTGCCAGCAGTTCAATGAGACAGGGGCGCTATAATTCACCCCTCCACTTT	CASSSMRQGRYNSPLHF
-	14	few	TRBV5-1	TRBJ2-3	TGCGCCAGCAGCCCAGAGGGGGCGGGGGATACGCAGTATTTT	CASSPEGAGDTQYF
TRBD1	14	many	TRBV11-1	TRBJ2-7	TGTGCCAGCAGTTCCCGGGACAGGGACTACGAGCAGTACTTC	CASSSRDRDYEQYF
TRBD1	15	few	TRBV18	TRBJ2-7	TGTGCCAGCTCACCAGGACAGGCTATAACCTACGAGCAGTACTTC	CASSPGQAITYEQYF
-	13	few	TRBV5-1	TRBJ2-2	TGCGCCAGCAGCTGGGACTTTAACGGGGAGCTGTTTTTT	CASSWDFNGELFF
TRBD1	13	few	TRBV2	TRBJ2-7	TGTGCCAGCAATGGACAGGAGCCCTACGAGCAGTACTTC	CASNGQEPYEQYF
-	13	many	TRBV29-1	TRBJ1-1	TGCAGCGCCCAGACAGGAGGCGACACTGAAGCTTTCTTT	CSAQTGGDTEAFF
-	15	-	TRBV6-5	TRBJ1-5	TGTGCCAGCAGTCGGAATGAAGGGGAAAATCAGCCCCAGCATTTT	CASSRNEGENQPQHF
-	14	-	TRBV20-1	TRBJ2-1	TGCAGTGCTGACCTCCGGGCCAGCACGGGTGAGCAGTTCTTC	CSADLRASTGEQFF
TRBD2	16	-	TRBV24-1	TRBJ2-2	TGTGCCACCAGTGATTCAAGACTAGCGCGGACCGGGGAGCTGTTTTTT	CATSDSRLARTGELFF
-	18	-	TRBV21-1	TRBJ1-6	TGTGCCAGCAGCAAAGGACCCGGGATGGGTGGCTTTAATTCACCCCTCCACTTT	CASSKGPGMGGFNSPLHF
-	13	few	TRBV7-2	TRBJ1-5	TGTGCCAGCAGCATGAGGGACCTGGGGCCCCAGCATTTT	CASSMRDLGPQHF
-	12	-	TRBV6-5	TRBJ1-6	TGTGCCAGTCAGAGGAGCAATTCACCCCTCCACTTT	CASQRSNSPLHF
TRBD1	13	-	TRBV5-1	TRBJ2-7	TGCGCCAGCAGCAGGGGGACAGGCTACGAGCAGTACTTC	CASSRGTGYEQYF
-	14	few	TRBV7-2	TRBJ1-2	TGTGCCAGCAGCTCCATTTGGGGGGCAGGTGGCTACACCTTC	CASSSIWGAGGYTF
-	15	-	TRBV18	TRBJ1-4	TGTGCCAGCTCCCGGCAGGGGCCCCAGGGCGAAAAACTGTTTTTT	CASSRQGPQGEKLFF
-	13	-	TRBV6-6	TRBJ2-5	TGTGCCAGCCTAAAGGGGGACTCCGGGACCCAGTACTTC	CASLKGDSGTQYF
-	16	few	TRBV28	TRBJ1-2	TGTGCCAGCAGTTTTCAGAGATGGATACCAAACTATGGCTACACCTTC	CASSFQRWIPNYGYTF
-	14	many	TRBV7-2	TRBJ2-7	TGTGCCAGCAGCTTAGTCGGCAGCTCCTACGAGCAGTACTTC	CASSLVGSSYEQYF
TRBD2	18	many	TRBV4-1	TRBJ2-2	TGCGCCAGCAGCCAAGATATTATGGCGGGGGGATACACCGGGGAGCTGTTTTTT	CASSQDIMAGGYTGELFF